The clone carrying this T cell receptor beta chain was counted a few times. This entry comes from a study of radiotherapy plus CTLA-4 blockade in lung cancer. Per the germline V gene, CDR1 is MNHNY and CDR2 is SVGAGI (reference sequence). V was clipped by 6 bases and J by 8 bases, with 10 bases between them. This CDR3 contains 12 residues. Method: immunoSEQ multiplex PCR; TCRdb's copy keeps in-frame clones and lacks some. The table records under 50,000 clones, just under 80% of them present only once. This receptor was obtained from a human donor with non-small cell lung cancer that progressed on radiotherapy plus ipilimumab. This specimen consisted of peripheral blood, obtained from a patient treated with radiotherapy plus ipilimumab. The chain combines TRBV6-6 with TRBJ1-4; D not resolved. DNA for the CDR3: TGTGCCAGCAGCCGCTATGTGGAAAAACTGTTTTTT. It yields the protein CASSRYVEKLFF.